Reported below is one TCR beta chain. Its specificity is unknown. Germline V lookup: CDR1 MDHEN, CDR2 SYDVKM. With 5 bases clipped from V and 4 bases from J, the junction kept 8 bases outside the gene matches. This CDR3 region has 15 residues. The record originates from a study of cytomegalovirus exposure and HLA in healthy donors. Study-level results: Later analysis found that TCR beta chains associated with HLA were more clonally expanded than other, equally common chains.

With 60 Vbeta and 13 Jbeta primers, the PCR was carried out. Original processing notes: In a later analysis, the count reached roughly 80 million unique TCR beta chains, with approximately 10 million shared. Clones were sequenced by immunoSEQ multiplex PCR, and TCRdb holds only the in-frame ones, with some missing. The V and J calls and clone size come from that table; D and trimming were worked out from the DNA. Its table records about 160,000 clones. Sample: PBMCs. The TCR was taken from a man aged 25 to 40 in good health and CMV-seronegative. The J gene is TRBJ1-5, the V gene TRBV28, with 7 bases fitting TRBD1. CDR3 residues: CASSVDRSFNQPQHF. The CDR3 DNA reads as TGTGCCAGCAGTGTGGACAGGTCCTTTAATCAGCCCCAGCATTTT.